The 32 T cell receptor beta chains given below trace back to one sample, sequenced in a study of blood T cell repertoires in COVID-19. Sequencing used immunoSEQ multiplex PCR; TCRdb keeps in-frame clones, though not all of them. This table has about 120,000 clones, roughly 90% appearing once. The sample was peripheral blood. These receptors originate from a man between 60 and 75 years old with COVID-19, enrolled during active disease.

The V and J genes are TRBV12-3 or TRBV12-4 and TRBJ2-2; the D gene is possibly TRBD1 (5 bases). CDR3 size: 12 residues. The V end was cut by 3 bases, the J end by 14 bases, with 13 bases between. The CDR3 nucleotides are TGTGCCAGCAGTTTCGGGCAGGGCCTACTGTTTTTT. Its protein product is CASSFGQGLLFF.

In nucleotides, the CDR3 is TGTGCCAGCAGCCCAACGACAGGGTCCGCTGAAGCTTTCTTT. Residues: CASSPTTGSAEAFF. The chain joins TRBV7-3 to TRBJ1-1; 7 bases are a match to TRBD1. This CDR3 comprises 14 residues. V was clipped by 5 bases and J by 6 bases; unmatched bases: 9. CDR1 and CDR2 (germline): SGHTA, FQGTGA.

The chain is built from TRBV15 and TRBJ2-7; the D gene is possibly TRBD1 (6 bases). Trimming removed 2 bases from V and 4 bases from J, with 9 bases in between. The CDR3 is 13 amino acids. Germline assignment: CDR1 LNHNV and CDR2 YYDKDF (reference sequence). The DNA of the CDR3 is TGTGCCACCAGCAGAAACAGGGAGTACGAGCAGTACTTC. It specifies CATSRNREYEQYF. Looking up the rest from reference TRBV15 and TRBJ2-7 gives the full variable domain: DAMVIQNPRYQVTQFGKPVTLSCSQTLNHNVMYWYQQKSSQAPKLLFHYYDKDFNNEADTPDNFQSRRPNTSFCFLDIRSPGLGDTAMYLCATSRNREYEQYFGPGTRLTVT.

V usage is TRBV6-5 and J usage is TRBJ2-7, with 7 bases fitting TRBD1. The V gene's germline CDR1 is MNHEY and CDR2 SVGAGI. The V segment lost 5 bases and the J segment 3 bases; nucleotides outside the gene matches: 4. This CDR3 spans 13 amino acids. The CDR3 DNA reads TGTGCCAGCAGTAGGGGGACAGACTACGAGCAGTACTTC. Amino acid sequence: CASSRGTDYEQYF.

V usage is TRBV7-2 and J usage is TRBJ1-1, with 11 bases fitting TRBD1. CDR3 length: 16 residues. V lost 2 bases, J lost 4 bases, and 6 bases stayed unmatched. In germline, CDR1 is SGHTA, CDR2 FQGNSA. The CDR3 loop reads CASSLLGQGGFTEAFF. CDR3 DNA: TGTGCCAGCAGCTTATTGGGACAGGGGGGTTTCACTGAAGCTTTCTTT.

The J gene is TRBJ1-2, the V gene TRBV5-6, with 10 nucleotides matching TRBD1. Trimming removed 2 bases from V and 3 bases from J; junction bases left unmatched: 13. The germline gives CDR1 SGHDT, CDR2 YYEEEE. This CDR3 has 18 amino acids. CDR3 nucleotides: TGTGCCAGCAGCTTACAAGTGGGGACAGGGGAATTTGACTATGGCTACACCTTC. Translated, it gives CASSLQVGTGEFDYGYTF.

The V and J genes are TRBV3-1 (or the pseudogene TRBV3-2) and TRBJ1-4; TRBD1 agrees at 7 bases. The germline V gene has CDR1 LGHDT and CDR2 YNNKEL (reference sequence). With V trimmed by 4 bases and J by 8 bases, 7 bases remained unmatched. The CDR3 is made up of 14 amino acids. The CDR3 region has the DNA TGTGCCAGCAGCCCTAATGACAGGGACGAAAAACTGTTTTTT. Residues: CASSPNDRDEKLFF.

The chain is built from TRBV7-2 and TRBJ2-5, with D possibly matching TRBD2 (6 bases). The CDR3 has 13 amino acids. Germline lookup yields CDR1 SGHTA and CDR2 FQGNSA. V lost 4 bases, J lost 5 bases, and 11 bases lay in between. CDR3 region: CASSSTRAETQYF. In nucleotides, the CDR3 is TGTGCCAGCAGCTCGACTAGAGCGGAGACCCAGTACTTC.

The chain is built from TRBV4-2 and TRBJ1-2, with D possibly TRBD1 on 6 matching bases. The CDR3 sequence is 13 residues long. CDR1 is LGHNA and CDR2 is YNFKEQ in the germline V gene. The germline V and J ends were trimmed by 3 bases and 8 bases, with 13 bases remaining between them. The CDR3 here is CASSQTDSRGYTF. The CDR3 bases are TGTGCCAGCAGCCAGACGGACAGTCGGGGCTACACCTTC.

The chain couples TRBV12-3 or TRBV12-4 to TRBJ1-5; D is unresolved. The CDR3 totals 12 residues. V lost 6 bases and J 0 bases, leaving 3 bases between the germline ends. In nucleotides, the CDR3 is TGTGCCAGCAGCTATAGCAATCAGCCCCAGCATTTT. It encodes CASSYSNQPQHF.

The chain joins TRBV5-4 to TRBJ1-2; no clear D gene. Germline V lookup: CDR1 SGHNT, CDR2 YYREEE (reference sequence). This CDR3 comprises 15 residues. The V end lost 0 bases, the J end lost 3 bases, and 12 bases lay between the germline ends. As DNA, the CDR3 is TGTGCCAGCAGCTTGGTGGGAGCCCTAGACTATGGCTACACCTTC. This encodes CASSLVGALDYGYTF.

The chain couples TRBV28 to TRBJ2-7, with D perhaps matching TRBD2 (6 bases). The length of the CDR3 is 14 residues. V was clipped by 5 bases and J by 6 bases, with 17 bases between them. CDR1 is MDHEN and CDR2 is SYDVKM in the germline V gene. CDR3 DNA: TGTGCCAGCAGTCCGGGGACTGGGGGGTCCGAGCAGTACTTC. Its protein product is CASSPGTGGSEQYF.

CDR3 DNA sequence: TGTGCCAGCAGTTACGATAGGGGCCGAGAGAACACTGAAGCTTTCTTT. It encodes CASSYDRGRENTEAFF. J is TRBJ1-1 and V is TRBV6-5; D perhaps matches TRBD1 (5 bases). The CDR3 sequence is 16 residues long. Germline lookup yields CDR1 MNHEY and CDR2 SVGAGI. The V end lost 2 bases, the J end lost 1 base, and 14 bases lay between the germline ends.

V is TRBV14 and J is TRBJ2-7; 7 bases are shared with TRBD1. V gave up 3 bases and J gave up 6 bases; unmatched junction bases: 5. The CDR3 extends over 13 amino acids. In germline, CDR1 is SGHDN, CDR2 FVKESK. The CDR3 is CASSQNRGSEQYF. The CDR3 nucleotides read TGTGCCAGCAGCCAGAACAGGGGTTCCGAGCAGTACTTC. Full variable domain (rest looked up from reference TRBV14 and TRBJ2-7): EAGVTQFPSHSVIEKGQTVTLRCDPISGHDNLYWYRRVMGKEIKFLLHFVKESKQDESGMPNNRFLAERTGGTYSTLKVQPAELEDSGVYFCASSQNRGSEQYFGPGTRLTVT.

This chain connects TRBV19 to TRBJ1-3, with 9 bases that match TRBD1. Germline V CDR1 and CDR2: LNHDA, SQIVND (reference sequence). V lost 6 bases and J lost 4; bases outside the gene matches: 4. The CDR3 is made up of 14 amino acids. Here the CDR3 DNA reads TGTGCCAGTAGAAGGACAGGGGAGGGAAACACCATATATTTT. Protein sequence: CASRRTGEGNTIYF.

The sample holds a few counts of this clone. The V gene is TRBV6-4, the J gene TRBJ1-2, with a tentative D call TRBD1 (5 bases). Germline V gives CDR1 MRHNA, CDR2 SNTAGT. V lost 2 bases and J 6 bases, leaving 10 bases between the germline ends. This CDR3 has 13 amino acids. CDR3: CASSDGWGNGYTF. In nucleotides, the CDR3 is TGTGCCAGCAGTGACGGCTGGGGCAATGGCTACACCTTC.

This chain connects TRBV7-6 to TRBJ2-1; D call uncertain. V was cut by 1 base and J by 12 bases, with 19 bases left in between. CDR3 length: 15 amino acids. Per germline, CDR1 SGHVS and CDR2 FNYEAQ. CDR3 in DNA: TGTGCCAGCAGCTTAGTAGGAGCGAGAGTGGGTGGGCAGTTCTTC. It specifies CASSLVGARVGGQFF.

V usage is TRBV6-5 and J usage is TRBJ1-5, with unresolved D. The CDR3 runs to 14 residues. Trimming cost V 6 bases and J 0 bases, with 9 bases left between them. Per the germline V gene, CDR1 is MNHEY and CDR2 is SVGAGI. CDR3 sequence reads: CASSPTDSNQPQHF. The CDR3 nucleotides are TGTGCCAGCAGCCCAACTGATAGCAATCAGCCCCAGCATTTT.

This chain links TRBV10-3 with TRBJ2-1, with a possible D match to TRBD1 (5 bases). Trimming took 6 bases from V and 0 from J, leaving 12 bases between them. The CDR3 is made up of 15 amino acids. Per germline, CDR1 ENHRY and CDR2 SYGVKD. The CDR3 region has the DNA TGTGCCATCAGAGACTCAGGGTTCTCCTACAATGAGCAGTTCTTC. Translation gives CAIRDSGFSYNEQFF.

The chain has TRBV9 and TRBJ1-1; no firm D call. CDR1 SGDLS and CDR2 YYNGEE come from the germline V gene. This CDR3 is built from 12 residues. V was clipped by 4 bases and J by 2 bases, with 6 bases between them. CDR3 protein: CASSQTNTEAFF. In DNA form, the CDR3 reads TGTGCCAGCAGCCAGACTAACACTGAAGCTTTCTTT.

This clone was detected only once. The chain is built from TRBV18 and TRBJ1-3; 8 bases map to TRBD1. The germline CDR1 and CDR2 sequences are KGHSH and LQKENI. This CDR3 has 16 amino acids. V dropped 0 bases and J dropped 0; count of bases not matched to a gene: 1. CDR3 loop: CASSPPGQVSGNTIYF. In DNA, the CDR3 is TGTGCCAGCTCACCACCGGGACAGGTCTCTGGAAACACCATATATTTT.

This rearrangement joins TRBV19 to TRBJ1-1, with no clear D. V lost 0 bases to trimming and J lost 0 bases, with 5 bases between them. The germline CDR1 and CDR2 sequences are LNHDA and SQIVND (reference sequence). CDR3 length: 14 amino acids. The CDR3 sequence: CASSIDGVNTEAFF. CDR3 DNA: TGTGCCAGTAGTATAGATGGAGTGAACACTGAAGCTTTCTTT.

This chain uses TRBV6-5 with TRBJ2-1; 8 bases are shared with TRBD2. The germline CDR1 and CDR2 sequences are MNHEY and SVGAGI. The V gene end was trimmed by 2 bases and the J gene end by 7 bases; junction bases not matched to a gene: 7. The CDR3 runs to 15 residues. CDR3 nucleotides: TGTGCCAGCAGTTACACCCGAGCGGGAGCGAATGAGCAGTTCTTC. Protein sequence: CASSYTRAGANEQFF.

The rearrangement links TRBV5-1 to TRBJ2-1; 14 nucleotides match TRBD2. The CDR3 consists of 17 residues. Losses at the gene ends were 5 bases for V and 5 bases for J; bases not matched to a gene: 9. Germline values: CDR1 SGHRS, CDR2 YFSETQ. CDR3 coding DNA: TGCGCCAGCAGTTCCGGGACTAGCGGGAGTTTGGACAATGAGCAGTTCTTC. Protein product: CASSSGTSGSLDNEQFF.

This clone was seen a handful of times. The chain recombines TRBV6-4 with TRBJ2-7, with D perhaps matching TRBD2 (7 bases). The V end lost 0 bases, the J end lost 3 bases, and 24 bases lay between the germline ends. This CDR3 comprises 19 residues. The germline gives CDR1 MRHNA, CDR2 SNTAGT. The CDR3: CASSDSRGGASGPIYEQYF. The CDR3, as DNA: TGTGCCAGCAGTGACTCGAGAGGGGGGGCTTCCGGCCCCATCTACGAGCAGTACTTC.

The V and J genes are TRBV7-8 and TRBJ1-5, with a tentative D call TRBD1 (5 bases). Germline CDR1 and CDR2: SGHVS and FQNEAQ. Trimming pared 7 bases from V and 4 bases from J, leaving 26 bases between. The CDR3 covers 18 residues. For the CDR3, the DNA is TGTGCCAGCACCGAGTTCCGGGACTTCGAGGGTACTAATCAGCCCCAGCATTTT. This gives the protein CASTEFRDFEGTNQPQHF.

The V and J genes are TRBV25-1 and TRBJ1-5, with 8 bases that match TRBD1. The germline V gene encodes CDR1 MGHDK and CDR2 SYGVNS. With V trimmed by 4 bases and J by 0 bases, 8 bases remained unmatched. This CDR3 comprises 17 residues. The CDR3 region is CASSGGTGRYSNQPQHF. In DNA form, the CDR3 reads TGTGCCAGCAGTGGGGGGACAGGCCGTTATAGCAATCAGCCCCAGCATTTT. Variable domain in full (rest from reference TRBV25-1 and TRBJ1-5): EADIYQTPRYLVIGTGKKITLECSQTMGHDKMYWYQQDPGMELHLIHYSYGVNSTEKGDLSSESTVSRIRTEHFPLTLESARPSHTSQYLCASSGGTGRYSNQPQHFGDGTRLSIL.

The chain uses TRBV10-2 and TRBJ2-2; 8 positions agree with TRBD1. The germline CDR1 and CDR2 sequences are WSHSY and SAAADI. J was trimmed by 4 bases and V by 3 bases; bases with no gene match: 7. The CDR3 runs to 16 residues. In nucleotides, the CDR3 is TGCGCCAGCAGTGAATCAGGGGGCGCAGGCACCGGGGAGCTGTTTTTT. Residues: CASSESGGAGTGELFF.

The V and J genes are TRBV5-6 and TRBJ2-5, with unresolved D. The germline gives CDR1 SGHDT, CDR2 YYEEEE. With 0 bases removed from V and 4 bases from J, the gap between germline ends came to 4 bases. This CDR3 contains 12 residues. CDR3 nucleotide sequence: TGTGCCAGCAGCTTGGCCCGAGAGACCCAGTACTTC. It codes for CASSLARETQYF.

This sequence joins TRBV24-1 and TRBJ2-3; no clear D. The V end lost 5 bases, the J end lost 2 bases, and 4 bases lay between the germline ends. The CDR3 contains 12 residues. Per the germline V gene, CDR1 is KGHDR and CDR2 is SFDVKD. The CDR3 loop is CATSASTDTQYF. As DNA, the CDR3 is TGTGCCACCAGTGCGTCCACAGATACGCAGTATTTT.

This chain joins TRBV3-1 (or the pseudogene TRBV3-2) and TRBJ2-1, with D maybe TRBD2 (6 bases). CDR3 length: 15 amino acids. The V gene lost 0 bases and the J gene lost 7 bases, with 13 bases spanning the gap. Germline V gene data show CDR1 as LGHDT and CDR2 as YNNKEL (reference sequence). CDR3 nucleotide sequence: TGTGCCAGCAGCCAAGATCGAAGCGGGCCGAATGAGCAGTTCTTC. This gives the protein CASSQDRSGPNEQFF.

The chain has TRBV4-2 and TRBJ2-7, with 8 bases lining up with TRBD2. The CDR3 has 17 residues. J was trimmed by 2 bases and V by 0 bases; bases with no gene match: 9. Germline V gene data show CDR1 as LGHNA and CDR2 as YNFKEQ. The CDR3 nucleotides are TGTGCCAGCAGCCAAGAAAATCCGACTAGCGCGGCCTACGAGCAGTACTTC. Protein product: CASSQENPTSAAYEQYF.